The clone carrying this TCR beta chain has a single count. The CDR3 totals 19 residues. Germline V gene lookup returns CDR1 MNHEY and CDR2 SMNVEV (reference sequence). V lost 3 bases, J lost 2 bases, and 13 bases stayed unmatched. In the original analysis: ImmunoSEQ junction-only sequences lacked quality scores, so their filtering differed. The protocol was immunoSEQ multiplex PCR, while the TCRdb copy is restricted to in-frame clones and leaves out a portion. V, J and clone size were drawn from that table, and D and trimming were deduced from the DNA. Altogether a few million clones are present, around 90% being singletons, with the ten largest covering roughly 0.15%. This specimen comes from a study of shared clonotypes between healthy human individuals.

This receptor was taken from a young man in good health. Sequenced sample: naive CD4+ T cells sorted from blood. Specified subset: CD45RA+ positively selected. The chain couples TRBV27 to TRBJ2-7; TRBD2 matches 13 bases. CDR3 bases: TGTGCCAGCAGTTTGCTAAAGACAGATACTAGCGGGAGGGCCTACGAGCAGTACTTC. Translated: CASSLLKTDTSGRAYEQYF.